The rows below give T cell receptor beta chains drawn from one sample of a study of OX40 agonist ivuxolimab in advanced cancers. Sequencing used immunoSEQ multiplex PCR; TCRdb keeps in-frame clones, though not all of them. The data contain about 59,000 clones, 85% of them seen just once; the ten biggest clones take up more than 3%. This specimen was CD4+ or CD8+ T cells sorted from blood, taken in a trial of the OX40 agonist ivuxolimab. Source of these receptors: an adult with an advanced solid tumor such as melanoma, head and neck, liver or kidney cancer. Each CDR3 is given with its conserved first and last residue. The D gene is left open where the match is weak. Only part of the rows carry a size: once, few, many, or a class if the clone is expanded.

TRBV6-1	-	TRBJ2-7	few	TGTGCCAGCGGAAGCAGTTATAGCTCCTACGAGCAGTACTTC	CASGSSYSSYEQYF
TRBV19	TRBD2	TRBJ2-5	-	TGTGCCAGTAGTACCTCGCGACTAGCGGGAGGGCCGGGTGAGACCCAGTACTTC	CASSTSRLAGGPGETQYF
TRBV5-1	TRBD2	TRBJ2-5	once	TGCGCCAGCAGCTCTTTAGCGGGGGTGGAAGAGACCCAGTACTTC	CASSSLAGVEETQYF
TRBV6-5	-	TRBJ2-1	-	TGTGCCAGCAGTGACCCGGGGTCCTACAATGAGCAGTTCTTC	CASSDPGSYNEQFF
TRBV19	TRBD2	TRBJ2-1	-	TGTGCCAGTAGTGCTAGCGGGAGCTCCTACAATGAGCAGTTCTTC	CASSASGSSYNEQFF
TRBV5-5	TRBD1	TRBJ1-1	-	TGTGCCAGCAGCCCGAAACTACAGGGGGCGGGGGGCACTGAAGCTTTCTTT	CASSPKLQGAGGTEAFF
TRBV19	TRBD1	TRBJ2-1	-	TGTGCCAGTAGTAGGGGACAGACGGTCCCTTCCAATGAGCAGTTCTTC	CASSRGQTVPSNEQFF
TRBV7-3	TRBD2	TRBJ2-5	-	TGTGCCAGCAGCCAGACTAGCGGGAGGGCGGGAGAGACCCAGTACTTC	CASSQTSGRAGETQYF
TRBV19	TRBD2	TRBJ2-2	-	TGTGCCAGTAGAGGACAACCGGGACTAGCAAGGGCCGGGGAGCTGTTTTTT	CASRGQPGLARAGELFF
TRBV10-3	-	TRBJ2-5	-	TGTGCCATCAGTGAGTCACGGGACACCCAAGAGACCCAGTACTTC	CAISESRDTQETQYF
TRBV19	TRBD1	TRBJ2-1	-	TGTGCCAGTAGTCTCAGGGGGCAGTATGAGCAGTTCTTC	CASSLRGQYEQFF
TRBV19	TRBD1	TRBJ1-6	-	TGTGCCAGTACCCCCCGAACAGGGGGCTATTCACCCCTCCACTTT	CASTPRTGGYSPLHF
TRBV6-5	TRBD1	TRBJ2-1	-	TGTGCCAGCCCTGACAGGGGGCACGAAAACAATGAGCAGTTCTTC	CASPDRGHENNEQFF
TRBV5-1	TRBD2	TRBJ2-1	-	TGCGCCAGCAGTCCGACTAGCGGGGGCTCCTACAATGAGCAGTTCTTC	CASSPTSGGSYNEQFF
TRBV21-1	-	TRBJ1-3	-	TGTGCCAGCAGCAAAGGGAGTCAGGACGGAAACACCATATATTTT	CASSKGSQDGNTIYF
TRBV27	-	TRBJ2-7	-	TGTGCCAGCAGTTTATCGGCAGGGGCCCCCTACGAGCAGTACTTC	CASSLSAGAPYEQYF
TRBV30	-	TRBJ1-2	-	TGTGCCTGGAGGGGGGTTGGCCTCGGGAGGGGCTACACCTTC	CAWRGVGLGRGYTF
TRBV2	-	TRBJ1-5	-	TGTGCCAGCAGTGAAGTAAGGGGTGGCAGGGGTAGCAATCAGCCCCAGCATTTT	CASSEVRGGRGSNQPQHF
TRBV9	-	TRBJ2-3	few	TGTGCCAGCAGCGTCTCGGGGGTTGCGCGCACAGATACGCAGTATTTT	CASSVSGVARTDTQYF
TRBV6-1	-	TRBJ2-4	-	TGTGCCAGCAGACCGGACGGGAAAAACATTCAGTACTTC	CASRPDGKNIQYF
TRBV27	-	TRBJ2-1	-	TGTGCCAGCAGTTTATTCTGGGGGGCCTACAATGAGCAGTTCTTC	CASSLFWGAYNEQFF
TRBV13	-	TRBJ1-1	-	TGTGCCAGCAGAATATATCGACTGACGGAGAACACTGAAGCTTTCTTT	CASRIYRLTENTEAFF
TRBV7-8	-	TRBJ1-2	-	TGTGCCAGCAGCTTAGCAGGGTCGGACCGTGCAGGCTACACCTTC	CASSLAGSDRAGYTF
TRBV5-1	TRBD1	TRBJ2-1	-	TGCGCCAGCAGCCCCTGGGAACAGGGGGCTCTAGAGATCAATGAGCAGTTCTTC	CASSPWEQGALEINEQFF
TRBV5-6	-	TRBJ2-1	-	TGTGCCAGCCTCCGGGGATGGCGGCAGAACTCCTACAATGAGCAGTTCTTC	CASLRGWRQNSYNEQFF
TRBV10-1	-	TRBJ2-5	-	TGCGCCAGCAGTGAGTCGTCCCGGGAGACCCAGTACTTC	CASSESSRETQYF
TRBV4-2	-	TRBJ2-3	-	TGTGCCAGCAGCCAAGTTAAGTTGTCTAGCACAGATACGCAGTATTTT	CASSQVKLSSTDTQYF
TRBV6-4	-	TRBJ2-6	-	TGTGCCAGCAGTGACATGGCAGGTGCCAACGTCCTGACTTTC	CASSDMAGANVLTF
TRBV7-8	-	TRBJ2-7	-	TGTGCCAGCAGCTTAGTAAGGACACCAATGCAGCAGTACTTC	CASSLVRTPMQQYF